This is a list of T cell receptor beta chains from one sample in a study of OX40 agonist ivuxolimab in advanced cancers. TCRdb's copy holds only in-frame clones and misses some; the assay was immunoSEQ multiplex PCR. The sample contains around 63,000 clones, around 90% of which appear only once. The sample consisted of CD4+ or CD8+ T cells sorted from blood, taken in a trial of the OX40 agonist ivuxolimab. The receptor source for this set is an adult with an advanced solid tumor such as melanoma, head and neck, liver or kidney cancer. Each CDR3 is given with its conserved first and last residue. D genes are given only for firm matches. Rows give clone size only sometimes, using once, few, many, or a class for an expanded clone.

-	TRBV5-1	TRBJ1-2	TRBD1	TGCGCCAGCAGCTTGGCCGGGACAGGGGTGGGTTCTAACTATGGCTACACCTTC	CASSLAGTGVGSNYGYTF
-	TRBV7-9	TRBJ2-1	-	TGTGCCAGCAGCGCCCAATACAATGAGCAGTTCTTC	CASSAQYNEQFF
once	TRBV6-4	TRBJ2-7	TRBD2	TGTGCCAGCAGATCCCCGGGACTACCCTACGAGCAGTACTTC	CASRSPGLPYEQYF
-	TRBV7-6	TRBJ1-3	TRBD1	TGTGCCAGCAGCTTAGCGGTGATTCAGGGGGCTTCTGGAAACACCATATATTTT	CASSLAVIQGASGNTIYF
-	TRBV27	TRBJ2-1	TRBD2	TGTGCCAGCAGAAGCTACCTAGCGGGGAACGCCGCAAAAGAGCAGTTCTTC	CASRSYLAGNAAKEQFF
-	TRBV4-2	TRBJ2-7	-	TGTGCCAGCAGCCAAGGTCCCCTCTACGAGCAGTACTTC	CASSQGPLYEQYF
-	TRBV10-3	TRBJ2-7	-	TGTGCCATCAGAGGAAACAGGACAACTCGGAACAACTACGAGCAGTACTTC	CAIRGNRTTRNNYEQYF
-	TRBV28	TRBJ2-3	TRBD2	TGTGCCAGCAGTTTATATCCTAGCGGTCTTCCAGATACGCAGTATTTT	CASSLYPSGLPDTQYF
-	TRBV7-6	TRBJ1-3	TRBD1	TGTGCCAGCAGCCACACCTCAGGACAGGCGGCTTTT	CASSHTSGQAAF
-	TRBV28	TRBJ2-7	TRBD1	TGTGCCAGCAGCTCCCTAACGGGACAGGGCCCTTACGAGCAGTACTTC	CASSSLTGQGPYEQYF
once	TRBV7-9	TRBJ2-1	TRBD2	TGTGCCAGCAGCTCCCGGGGCCTAGCGGAGCTCAATGAGCAGTTCTTC	CASSSRGLAELNEQFF
-	TRBV27	TRBJ1-2	TRBD1	TGTGCCAGCAGTTGGACAGGGGCTGACTATGGCTACACCTTC	CASSWTGADYGYTF
once	TRBV18	TRBJ2-2	TRBD1	TGTGCCAGCTCACCATGGTGGACAGGGCCCGGGGAGCTGTTTTTT	CASSPWWTGPGELFF
-	TRBV10-1	TRBJ1-1	-	TGCGCCAGCAGAGACAGTTTGAACACTGAAGCTTTCTTT	CASRDSLNTEAFF
-	TRBV5-3	TRBJ1-1	-	TGTGCCAGAAGCTTCGGACGGGAGAACACTGAAGCTTTCTTT	CARSFGRENTEAFF
few	TRBV9	TRBJ2-1	TRBD1	TGTGCCAGCAGCGTATTTTATGAGACAGGGGATTACAATGAGCAGTTCTTC	CASSVFYETGDYNEQFF
once	TRBV13	TRBJ2-7	TRBD1	TGTGCCAGCAGCCCTTCAGACAGGGCAGAGGCCGAGCAGTACTTC	CASSPSDRAEAEQYF
-	TRBV13	TRBJ2-7	TRBD1	TGTGCCAGCAGCTTATCAGGGGGCGGTAACTACGAGCAGTACTTC	CASSLSGGGNYEQYF
-	TRBV6-1	TRBJ1-5	TRBD1	TGTGCCAGCAGTGAGAGGGACAGGGGTGGGCAGCCCCAGCATTTT	CASSERDRGGQPQHF
few	TRBV2	TRBJ1-2	-	TGTGCCAGCAGTGTAGGAGGGAACTATGGCTACACCTTC	CASSVGGNYGYTF
-	TRBV19	TRBJ2-2	-	TGTGCCAGTACTCCCAGTGGGGCCGGGGAGCTGTTTTTT	CASTPSGAGELFF
-	TRBV4-1	TRBJ2-6	-	TGCGCCAGCGGTACGTTTGGCTCTGGGGCCAACGTCCTGACTTTC	CASGTFGSGANVLTF
-	TRBV7-9	TRBJ2-1	-	TGTGCCAGCAGCTTATGGAGCAATGAGCAGTTCTTC	CASSLWSNEQFF
-	TRBV19	TRBJ2-2	TRBD1	TGTGCCAGTAGTCCCTTGGGACAGCTAAACACCGGGGAGCTGTTTTTT	CASSPLGQLNTGELFF
-	TRBV30	TRBJ1-2	-	TGTGCCTGGAGACAGAAGGACGAGGAGGGCTACACCTTC	CAWRQKDEEGYTF
-	TRBV9	TRBJ2-5	TRBD2	TGTGCCAGCAGCCTACTAGCGGACCAAGAGACCCAGTACTTC	CASSLLADQETQYF
-	TRBV28	TRBJ2-2	-	TGTGCCAGCAGCCGACCGGACAGGGTCCTAGCGGGAATGGCCGGGGAGCTGTTTTTT	CASSRPDRVLAGMAGELFF
-	TRBV11-2	TRBJ1-1	TRBD1	TGTGCCAGCAGCCCGAGACAGGGCACGAACACTGAAGCTTTCTTT	CASSPRQGTNTEAFF
-	TRBV15	TRBJ2-5	-	TGTGCCACCAGGAGTGAGCTCCAAGAGACCCAGTACTTC	CATRSELQETQYF
once	TRBV5-6	TRBJ1-2	-	TGTGCCAGCAGCTTGGAGGGAGCTAACTATGGCTACACCTTC	CASSLEGANYGYTF
-	TRBV28	TRBJ1-3	-	TGTGCCAGCAGTCCACGGCAGGGGCCTATCTCTGGAAACACCATATATTTT	CASSPRQGPISGNTIYF
few	TRBV5-1	TRBJ2-7	-	TGCGCCAGCAGCTTGTCGGACACCTTTTACGAGCAGTACTTC	CASSLSDTFYEQYF
-	TRBV28	TRBJ2-5	TRBD2	TGTGCCAGCAGTTGGGTACTAGCGGGAGAGTACCAAGAGACCCAGTACTTC	CASSWVLAGEYQETQYF